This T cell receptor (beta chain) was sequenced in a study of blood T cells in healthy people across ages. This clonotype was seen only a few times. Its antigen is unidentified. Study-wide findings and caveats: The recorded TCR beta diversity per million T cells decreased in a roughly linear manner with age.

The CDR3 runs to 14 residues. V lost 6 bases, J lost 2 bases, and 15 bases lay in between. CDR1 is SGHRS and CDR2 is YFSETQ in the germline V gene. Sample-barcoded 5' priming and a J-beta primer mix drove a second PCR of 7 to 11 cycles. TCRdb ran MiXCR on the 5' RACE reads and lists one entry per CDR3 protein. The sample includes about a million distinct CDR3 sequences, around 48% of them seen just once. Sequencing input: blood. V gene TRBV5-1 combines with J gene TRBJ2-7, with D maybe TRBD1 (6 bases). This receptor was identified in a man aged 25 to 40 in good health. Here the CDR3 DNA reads TGCGCCAGCACTTCAGGGGAGACCACCTACGAGCAGTACTTC. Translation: CASTSGETTYEQYF.